These 21 T cell receptor beta chains originate from one sample sequenced in a study of monozygotic twins with inflammatory bowel disease. TCRdb re-called the 5' RACE reads; one entry per CDR3 protein, DNA not given. The sample data list about 160,000 distinct CDR3 sequences. Material: blood. These receptors all come from a human donor with ulcerative colitis or Crohn's disease, or a healthy co-twin of an affected twin (not recorded which).

V is TRBV6-2 or TRBV6-3 and J is TRBJ2-2; TCRdb outputs TRBD1, but without DNA this stays unchecked. The germline gives CDR1 MNHEY, CDR2 SVGEGT. The CDR3 runs 14 residues. The CDR3 loop reads CASSYRGYTGELFF.

This chain uses TRBV12-3 or TRBV12-4 with TRBJ2-1. The CDR3 loop spans 16 amino acids. The CDR3 sequence: CASSLVWEQYLNEQFF.

The rearrangement joins TRBV20-1 to TRBJ2-7; the TRBD1 assignment by TCRdb is unverifiable without DNA. The CDR3 length is 17 residues. Germline loops: CDR1 DFQATT, CDR2 SNEGSKA (reference sequence). The CDR3 reads CSAPRVGGPGGSYEQYF.

The rearrangement uses TRBV21-1 and TRBJ2-7; the TRBD2 assignment by TCRdb is unverifiable without DNA. TRBV21-1 is deemed a pseudogene. The CDR3 loop spans 16 amino acids. CDR3 residues: CASSKEQGLAGLEQYF.

This chain connects TRBV11-2 to TRBJ2-2; the TRBD1 assignment by TCRdb is unverifiable without DNA. Germline V gives CDR1 SGHAT, CDR2 FQNNGV. The CDR3 runs to 16 residues. CDR3 protein: CASSLEGTGSTGELFF.

This rearrangement joins TRBV12-3 or TRBV12-4 to TRBJ2-1; TCRdb returns TRBD1, unconfirmable since there is no DNA. The CDR3 extends over 13 amino acids. CDR3 region: CASSLVGGAEQFF.

J is TRBJ2-3 and V is TRBV29-1; TCRdb gives TRBD1 as the D gene, but with no DNA this cannot be confirmed. CDR1 and CDR2 (germline): SQVTM, ANQGSEA. The CDR3 covers 15 residues. The chain's CDR3 is CSLKGSVPFTDTQYF.

The chain couples TRBV5-4 to TRBJ1-1; TCRdb indicates TRBD1, and absent DNA this call remains unverified. CDR1 and CDR2 from the germline V gene are SGHNT and YYREEE (reference sequence). The CDR3 covers 14 residues. Here the CDR3 reads CASSPTDRYTEAFF.

V usage is TRBV12-3 or TRBV12-4 and J usage is TRBJ2-1. This CDR3 is 15 amino acids long. CDR3 protein: CASSLDRSSYNEQFF.

The chain has TRBV4-3 and TRBJ2-7; absent DNA, TCRdb's TRBD2 call cannot be checked. The CDR3 is 16 amino acids. Germline values: CDR1 LGHNA, CDR2 YSLEER. The CDR3 loop reads CASSQSLAGGSYEQYF.

The chain carries TRBV6-5 and TRBJ2-7; the D gene TCRdb calls, TRBD1, cannot be checked with no DNA. This CDR3 region has 14 residues. Per germline, CDR1 MNHEY and CDR2 SVGAGI. The CDR3 here is CASSYTRQGYEQYF.

The CDR3 here is CASSIPSPQETQYF. The rearrangement links TRBV7-2 to TRBJ2-5. The CDR3 consists of 14 residues. Germline-derived CDR1 and CDR2 are SGHTA and FQGNSA.

The CDR3 loop reads CASRSGTGRTDTQYF. The gene calls are TRBV5-1 and TRBJ2-3; TCRdb's D call of TRBD1 is untestable without DNA. The CDR3 sequence is 15 residues long. Germline loops: CDR1 SGHRS, CDR2 YFSETQ.

The V call is TRBV5-1, the J call TRBJ1-2; TCRdb's D call, TRBD1, is unchecked because there is no DNA. The CDR3 covers 14 residues. Germline V gene data show CDR1 as SGHRS and CDR2 as YFSETQ. The CDR3 loop is CASETGTGNYGYTF.

The rearrangement joins TRBV27 to TRBJ2-2; TCRdb designates TRBD2, a call that cannot be tested without DNA. Per the germline V gene, CDR1 is MNHEY and CDR2 is SMNVEV (reference sequence). The CDR3 totals 17 residues. The CDR3 sequence is CASSLGTSGRRTGELFF.

The chain recombines TRBV5-1 with TRBJ2-1; TCRdb designates TRBD2, a call that cannot be tested without DNA. The CDR3 covers 15 residues. Germline CDR1 and CDR2: SGHRS and YFSETQ. The CDR3 loop is CASSLPSGSGNEQFF.

The rearrangement joins TRBV5-1 to TRBJ2-5; absent DNA, TCRdb's TRBD1 call cannot be checked. Germline CDR1 SGHRS, CDR2 YFSETQ. The CDR3 sequence is 15 residues long. The CDR3 reads CASSQVTGMAETQYF.

This rearrangement joins TRBV6-4 to TRBJ2-1. Germline values: CDR1 MRHNA, CDR2 SNTAGT. There are 13 residues in the CDR3. CDR3 loop: CASSPGLHNEQFF.

The gene calls are TRBV27 and TRBJ1-4; TCRdb indicates TRBD1, and absent DNA this call remains unverified. CDR3 length equals 15 residues. Germline lookup yields CDR1 MNHEY and CDR2 SMNVEV (reference sequence). The CDR3 sequence is CASSLSRGARGVLFF.

The chain combines TRBV12-3 or TRBV12-4 with TRBJ1-1; without DNA, the TCRdb call of TRBD1 cannot be checked. This CDR3 region has 15 residues. CDR3 in amino acids: CASSLFRQGVIEAFF.

The rearrangement links TRBV20-1 to TRBJ2-4; no DNA is available, so the TRBD1 call from TCRdb remains unchecked. Germline V gene lookup returns CDR1 DFQATT and CDR2 SNEGSKA (reference sequence). CDR3 length: 13 amino acids. CDR3 amino acids: CSPRTGQGNIQYF.